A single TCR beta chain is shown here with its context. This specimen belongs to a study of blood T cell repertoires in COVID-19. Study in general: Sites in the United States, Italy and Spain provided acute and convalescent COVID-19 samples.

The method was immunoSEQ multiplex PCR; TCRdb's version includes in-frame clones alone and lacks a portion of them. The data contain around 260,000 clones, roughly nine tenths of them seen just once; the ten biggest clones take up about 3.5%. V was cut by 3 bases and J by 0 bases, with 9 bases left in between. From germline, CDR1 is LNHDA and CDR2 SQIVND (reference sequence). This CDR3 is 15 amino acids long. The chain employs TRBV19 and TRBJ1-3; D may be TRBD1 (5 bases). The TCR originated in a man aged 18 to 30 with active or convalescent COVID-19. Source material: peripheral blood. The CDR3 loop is CASSIGGYSGNTIYF. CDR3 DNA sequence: TGTGCCAGTAGTATTGGGGGGTACTCTGGAAACACCATATATTTT.